The 19 T cell receptor beta chains below were found in one sample sequenced in a study of blood T cell repertoires in COVID-19. The method was immunoSEQ multiplex PCR; TCRdb's version includes in-frame clones alone and lacks a portion of them. Of just over 150,000 clones listed, about 93% are singletons. The sequenced material came from peripheral blood. The receptors derive from a woman aged 45-60 years with acute or convalescent COVID-19.

A single count supports this clone. The V gene is TRBV29-1, the J gene TRBJ2-3, with 8 bases identical to TRBD1. V shed 4 bases and J 6 bases; nucleotides not matched to a gene: 9. The CDR3 covers 14 residues. Looked up from germline, CDR1 is SQVTM and CDR2 is ANQGSEA. The CDR3 protein is CSVAGQGFVDTQYF. The CDR3 coding sequence is TGCAGCGTTGCCGGACAGGGATTTGTCGATACGCAGTATTTT.

This chain connects TRBV7-6 to TRBJ1-2, with 12 bases that match TRBD1. CDR3 length equals 16 residues. Per germline, CDR1 SGHVS and CDR2 FNYEAQ. Losses at the gene ends were 5 bases for V and 4 bases for J; bases not matched to a gene: 8. The DNA for the CDR3 is TGTGCCAGCAGCATGGGACAGGGGGCCTACTTCTATGGCTACACCTTC. Amino acids: CASSMGQGAYFYGYTF. Variable domain in full (rest from reference TRBV7-6 and TRBJ1-2): GAGVSQSPRYKVTKRGQDVALRCDPISGHVSLYWYRQALGQGPEFLTYFNYEAQQDKSGLPNDRFSAERPEGSISTLTIQRTEQRDSAMYRCASSMGQGAYFYGYTFGSGTRLTVV.

This chain uses TRBV7-8 with TRBJ1-1; D is possibly TRBD1 (6 bases). The CDR3 runs to 18 residues. Trimming stripped 5 bases from V and 3 bases from J, with 25 bases between. The germline V gene has CDR1 SGHVS and CDR2 FQNEAQ. CDR3 coding DNA: TGTGCCAGCAGCACCACCGGCGGGGGGCGGTGGAAGGACACTGAAGCTTTCTTT. Its translation is CASSTTGGGRWKDTEAFF.

This chain uses TRBV20-1 with TRBJ1-1; D remains unclear. CDR1 and CDR2 (germline): DFQATT, SNEGSKA (reference sequence). The V end was cut by 5 bases, the J end by 2 bases, with 6 bases between. The CDR3 totals 11 residues. The CDR3 spells CSAVPNTEAFF. The CDR3 nucleotides read TGCAGTGCTGTCCCTAACACTGAAGCTTTCTTT.

The V call is TRBV28, the J call TRBJ2-1; 7 bases map to TRBD2. CDR3 length: 17 residues. CDR1 and CDR2 from the germline V gene are MDHEN and SYDVKM. V lost 3 bases, J lost 0 bases, and 8 bases stayed unmatched. The DNA for the CDR3 is TGTGCCAGCAGTTTGGGGGGAGGGCTCAACTCCTACAATGAGCAGTTCTTC. Translated: CASSLGGGLNSYNEQFF.

This rearrangement joins TRBV30 to TRBJ2-5; D may be TRBD1 (6 bases). The V end was cut by 2 bases, the J end by 2 bases, with 18 bases between. Germline CDR1 and CDR2: GTSNPN and SVGIG (reference sequence). The length of the CDR3 is 16 residues. For the CDR3, the DNA is TGTGCCTGGAGTCGCCCTTTCAGGGGCGGACAAGAGACCCAGTACTTC. Protein product: CAWSRPFRGGQETQYF. Full variable domain (outside the CDR3, taken from reference TRBV30 and TRBJ2-5): SQTIHQWPATLVQPVGSPLSLECTVEGTSNPNLYWYRQAAGRGLQLLFYSVGIGQISSEVPQNLSASRPQDRQFILSSKKLLLSDSGFYLCAWSRPFRGGQETQYFGPGTRLLVL.

The chain joins TRBV3-1 (or the pseudogene TRBV3-2) to TRBJ1-1; D unresolved. This CDR3 region has 14 residues. The V and J ends lost 3 bases and 4 bases respectively, with 12 bases between them. From germline, CDR1 is LGHDT and CDR2 YNNKEL (reference sequence). CDR3 loop: CASSQVGGGTEAFF. The CDR3 DNA reads TGTGCCAGCAGCCAGGTAGGCGGAGGCACTGAAGCTTTCTTT.

In DNA form, the CDR3 reads TGTGCCAGCAGCCCCGAGGGCGGGGGGGGCGTTTGGGATACGCAGTATTTT. Protein: CASSPEGGGGVWDTQYF. The chain links TRBV7-9 to TRBJ2-3; 9 nucleotides agree with TRBD2. V shed 5 bases and J 6 bases; nucleotides not matched to a gene: 15. CDR1 is SEHNR, CDR2 FQNEAQ, per germline (reference sequence). The CDR3 covers 17 residues.

The chain joins TRBV24-1 to TRBJ1-2, with 7 bases matching TRBD1. The V gene's germline CDR1 is KGHDR and CDR2 SFDVKD. With 3 bases clipped from V and 6 bases from J, the junction kept 6 bases outside the gene matches. The CDR3 is 14 residues long. CDR3 in amino acids: CATSDPDRRDGYTF. The CDR3, as DNA: TGTGCCACCAGTGATCCGGACAGGAGGGATGGCTACACCTTC.

The V and J genes are TRBV9 and TRBJ1-1; 7 bases are shared with TRBD1. CDR3 length: 15 residues. Trimming took 5 bases from V and 3 from J; bases not matched to a gene: 10. Germline loops: CDR1 SGDLS, CDR2 YYNGEE. For the CDR3, the DNA is TGTGCCAGCAGTCCTAGTCTTCAGGGGGACACTGAAGCTTTCTTT. Translation: CASSPSLQGDTEAFF.

In this sample, this clone turned up once. The genes are TRBV30 and TRBJ1-2, with D perhaps matching TRBD1 (6 bases). V gave up 5 bases and J gave up 1 base, with 11 bases separating them. The CDR3 spans 13 residues. Germline-derived CDR1 and CDR2 are GTSNPN and SVGIG (reference sequence). CDR3 residues: CAWGGQLNYGYTF. CDR3 DNA sequence: TGTGCCTGGGGGGGCCAACTTAACTATGGCTACACCTTC.

The V and J genes are TRBV28 and TRBJ1-4; possibly TRBD1 for D (6 bases). The CDR3 contains 15 residues. Germline CDR1 reads MDHEN; CDR2 reads SYDVKM. Trimming took 8 bases from V and 8 from J, leaving 21 bases between them. CDR3 coding DNA: TGTGCCAGCGGGATCCCAACAGGGTCAGGCGAAAAACTGTTTTTT. It codes for CASGIPTGSGEKLFF.

This chain links TRBV30 with TRBJ2-2; D is ambiguous. This CDR3 spans 16 amino acids. V was pared by 0 bases and J by 0 bases, with 11 bases between. Germline V gene lookup returns CDR1 GTSNPN and CDR2 SVGIG (reference sequence). This chain's CDR3 is CAWSVDQVANTGELFF. The CDR3 nucleotides read TGTGCCTGGAGTGTGGATCAGGTAGCGAACACCGGGGAGCTGTTTTTT.

V usage is TRBV30 and J usage is TRBJ1-5; 7 nucleotides line up with TRBD1. Looked up from germline, CDR1 is GTSNPN and CDR2 is SVGIG (reference sequence). This CDR3 comprises 14 residues. The J segment lost 3 bases and the V segment lost 4 bases, leaving 6 bases of the junction unmatched. The CDR3, as DNA: TGTGCCTGGACCGGGACAGCCATCAATCAGCCCCAGCATTTT. Translating it yields CAWTGTAINQPQHF. The whole variable domain, remainder taken from reference TRBV30 and TRBJ1-5, is SQTIHQWPATLVQPVGSPLSLECTVEGTSNPNLYWYRQAAGRGLQLLFYSVGIGQISSEVPQNLSASRPQDRQFILSSKKLLLSDSGFYLCAWTGTAINQPQHFGDGTRLSIL.

This clone was counted only a few times. The V call is TRBV11-2, the J call TRBJ1-4; D is perhaps TRBD1 (5 bases). V lost 4 bases and J lost 2, with 14 bases in between. The CDR3 runs to 16 residues. Per the germline V gene, CDR1 is SGHAT and CDR2 is FQNNGV. CDR3: CASSSGVLGTNEKLFF. The CDR3 DNA reads as TGTGCCAGCAGCTCGGGGGTCTTGGGGACTAATGAAAAACTGTTTTTT.

This chain links TRBV20-1 with TRBJ2-1; TRBD2 agrees at 12 bases. This CDR3 is built from 16 residues. Germline trimming cut 3 bases from V and 7 bases from J; bases unmatched to any gene: 10. Germline CDR1 is DFQATT and CDR2 is SNEGSKA (reference sequence). The CDR3 region has the DNA TGCAGTGCTAGTCTCAACCACGGACTAGCGGGAAATGAGCAGTTCTTC. Encoded protein: CSASLNHGLAGNEQFF.

V is TRBV28 and J is TRBJ2-1; tentatively, D is TRBD1 (6 bases). The CDR3 spans 13 residues. V gave up 3 bases and J gave up 4 bases, with 7 bases separating them. The germline V gene encodes CDR1 MDHEN and CDR2 SYDVKM. The CDR3 DNA follows: TGTGCCAGCAGTTTCAGGGGTTACAATGAGCAGTTCTTC. The encoded protein is CASSFRGYNEQFF.

V gene TRBV28 combines with J gene TRBJ2-3; 9 bases are shared with TRBD2. After removal of 1 base from V and 4 bases from J, the junction contained 6 bases not matched to a gene. From germline, CDR1 is MDHEN and CDR2 SYDVKM. The length of the CDR3 is 16 residues. CDR3 sequence: CASSLLKAGGADTQYF. The CDR3 DNA sequence: TGTGCCAGCAGTTTATTAAAGGCGGGAGGGGCAGATACGCAGTATTTT.

The chain is built from TRBV7-8 and TRBJ1-1, with D tentatively TRBD1 (5 bases). Trimming took off 1 base at V and 4 bases at J, with 10 bases between the two ends. Germline V gene sequence: CDR1 SGHVS, CDR2 FQNEAQ. This CDR3 is 14 amino acids long. Here the CDR3 DNA reads TGTGCCAGCAGCTTAGGTTCAGGGATCACTGAAGCTTTCTTT. Translation: CASSLGSGITEAFF.